One and the same sample provided the 30 T cell receptor beta chains below, sequenced in a study of T cell repertoires in cytomegalovirus infection. TCRdb fed the reads into MiXCR, producing one record per CDR3 protein. This table holds approximately 1,000,000 distinct CDR3 sequences, about a third found once. The antigens for these receptors are not known. The source was cultured CD8+ T cells from PBMCs, collected from culture after CMV antigen stimulation. Every receptor here comes from a human donor in good health (CMV status not recorded). Some clones in this sample may be carry-over from other donors' samples.

This clonotype was found a few times. V gene TRBV7-9 combines with J gene TRBJ1-2, with 10 bases lining up with TRBD1. The CDR3 spans 17 residues. Germline-derived CDR1 and CDR2 are SEHNR and FQNEAQ (reference sequence). Germline trimming cut 2 bases from V and 1 base from J; bases unmatched to any gene: 7. CDR3 DNA sequence: TGTGCCAGCAGCTTATCGGGACAGGGGATTTTTAACTATGGCTACACCTTC. Residues: CASSLSGQGIFNYGYTF.

The rearrangement uses TRBV4-1 and TRBJ2-1; 8 bases line up with TRBD2. This CDR3 contains 16 residues. CDR1 is MGHRA, CDR2 YSYEKL, per germline. V was pared by 3 bases and J by 0 bases, with 4 bases of the junction left unmatched. CDR3 sequence (DNA): TGCGCCAGCAGCCACGTAGCGGGGAGCTCCTACAATGAGCAGTTCTTC. Protein sequence: CASSHVAGSSYNEQFF.

The chain uses TRBV12-3 or TRBV12-4 and TRBJ1-1, with no clear D. V gave up 7 bases and J gave up 5 bases, with 11 bases separating them. The CDR3 is 12 residues long. The CDR3 sequence: CASTIGVTEAFF. Here the CDR3 DNA reads TGTGCCAGCACCATCGGGGTGACTGAAGCTTTCTTT.

The rearrangement uses TRBV7-9 and TRBJ2-1; D is uncertain. V lost 6 bases and J lost 4, with 13 bases in between. The length of the CDR3 is 14 residues. The germline V gene encodes CDR1 SEHNR and CDR2 FQNEAQ (reference sequence). CDR3 in amino acids: CASRPSESYNEQFF. The CDR3 nucleotides read TGTGCCAGCAGACCCTCGGAAAGTTACAATGAGCAGTTCTTC.

The sample holds a few counts of this clonotype. The J gene is TRBJ1-1, the V gene TRBV7-9; 10 nucleotides align to TRBD1. CDR3 size: 15 residues. CDR1 SEHNR and CDR2 FQNEAQ come from the germline V gene (reference sequence). V was clipped by 2 bases and J by 4 bases; unmatched bases: 4. CDR3 region: CASSLKGQGGTEAFF. In DNA, the CDR3 is TGTGCCAGCAGCTTAAAAGGACAGGGGGGCACTGAAGCTTTCTTT. Together with reference TRBV7-9 and TRBJ1-1, the CDR3 gives the full variable domain: DTGVSQNPRHKITKRGQNVTFRCDPISEHNRLYWYRQTLGQGPEFLTYFQNEAQLEKSRLLSDRFSAERPKGSFSTLEIQRTEQGDSAMYLCASSLKGQGGTEAFFGQGTRLTVV.

The chain combines TRBV24-1 with TRBJ1-5; tentatively, D is TRBD1 (5 bases). CDR3 length: 15 residues. In germline, CDR1 is KGHDR, CDR2 SFDVKD. V dropped 5 bases and J dropped 6 bases, with 16 bases sitting between them. The CDR3 sequence: CATSANIGETQPQHF. The CDR3 nucleotides read TGTGCCACCAGTGCTAACATAGGGGAGACTCAGCCCCAGCATTTT.

The V gene is TRBV19, the J gene TRBJ1-1; D not resolved. The germline V gene encodes CDR1 LNHDA and CDR2 SQIVND (reference sequence). The CDR3 runs to 15 residues. The V gene lost 3 bases and the J gene lost 1 base, with 12 bases spanning the gap. The CDR3 nucleotides are TGTGCCAGTAGTATCTCTAATCCGGGGAACACTGAAGCTTTCTTT. Translated: CASSISNPGNTEAFF.

This clonotype appeared a few times. Relative to the germline gene, one junction end is altered; a read error may explain this. The chain couples TRBV6-2 or TRBV6-3 to TRBJ2-7, with D tentatively TRBD2 (5 bases). CDR3 length equals 15 residues. The V gene's germline CDR1 is MNHEY and CDR2 SVGEGT. As DNA, the CDR3 is TGTGCCAGCATGGAAGTAGCGTTATCCTCCGACGAGCAGTACTTC. Translating it yields CASMEVALSSDEQYF.

In this sample, this clonotype turned up a few times. The chain couples TRBV7-3 to TRBJ2-2; D remains unclear. This CDR3 is built from 14 residues. Germline V gives CDR1 SGHTA, CDR2 FQGTGA. V gave up 4 bases and J gave up 1 base, with 7 bases separating them. Here the CDR3 DNA reads TGTGCCAGCAGCTACCGACAGAACACCGGGGAGCTGTTTTTT. This gives the protein CASSYRQNTGELFF.

The chain is built from TRBV12-3 or TRBV12-4 and TRBJ2-5; no reliable D call. The CDR3 has 14 amino acids. Trimming took off 0 bases at V and 5 bases at J, with 10 bases between the two ends. Here the CDR3 DNA reads TGTGCCAGCAGTTTAGCGCTAAGCAGGGAGACCCAGTACTTC. As protein: CASSLALSRETQYF.

As for this clonotype: This may be a read error: a much more frequent sequence differs by one nucleotide. The rearrangement links TRBV5-4 to TRBJ2-2, with TRBD1 matching over 7 bases. The CDR3 length is 16 residues. Germline V gene lookup returns CDR1 SGHNT and CDR2 YYREEE (reference sequence). For the CDR3, the DNA is TGTGTCAGCAGCGGAGCCACAGGGGTTCGGACCGGGGAGCTGTTTTTT. Residues: CVSSGATGVRTGELFF.

V usage is TRBV27 and J usage is TRBJ1-6; D remains unclear. V lost 6 bases and J 6 bases, leaving 12 bases between the germline ends. The length of the CDR3 is 14 residues. Germline V gene sequence: CDR1 MNHEY, CDR2 SMNVEV (reference sequence). In DNA, the CDR3 is TGTGCCAGCAGCATGGGCCTGATTAATTCACCCCTCCACTTT. Protein: CASSMGLINSPLHF.

This clonotype was seen many times. This sequence joins TRBV19 and TRBJ2-7; 9 nucleotides line up with TRBD1. V lost 9 bases, J lost 1 base, and 7 bases stayed unmatched. CDR3 size: 14 residues. Germline assignment: CDR1 LNHDA and CDR2 SQIVND (reference sequence). CDR3 sequence reads: CASSPGTGSYEQYF. The CDR3 region has the DNA TGTGCCAGCAGCCCCGGGACAGGGTCCTACGAGCAGTACTTC.

CDR3 region: CASKITGGRTGELFF. The CDR3 nucleotides read TGTGCCAGCAAAATTACGGGGGGACGTACCGGGGAGCTGTTTTTT. The V and J genes are TRBV6-2 or TRBV6-3 and TRBJ2-2, with 7 bases that match TRBD2. V lost 7 bases, J lost 5 bases, and 10 bases stayed unmatched. This CDR3 contains 15 residues. Germline V gene lookup returns CDR1 MNHEY and CDR2 SVGEGT.

There are a few counts of this clonotype. The V and J genes are TRBV19 and TRBJ1-5, with TRBD1 matching 8 bases. The CDR3 has 15 residues. The germline CDR1 and CDR2 sequences are LNHDA and SQIVND (reference sequence). J gave up 2 bases and V 4 bases, and 4 bases lay outside the gene matches. The CDR3 loop reads CASSKDREGNQPQHF. CDR3 sequence (DNA): TGTGCCAGTAGTAAGGACAGGGAAGGCAATCAGCCCCAGCATTTT.

This clonotype was seen ten or more times. V usage is TRBV7-9 and J usage is TRBJ2-2, with TRBD2 matching over 13 bases. CDR3 length: 19 amino acids. With 6 bases clipped from V and 4 bases from J, the junction kept 14 bases outside the gene matches. Germline V gene data show CDR1 as SEHNR and CDR2 as FQNEAQ (reference sequence). For the CDR3, the DNA is TGTGCCAGCAGATCGACTAGCGGGGGGCCTCGAGGAGGCACCGGGGAGCTGTTTTTT. Its protein is CASRSTSGGPRGGTGELFF.

The gene calls are TRBV6-6 and TRBJ2-7, with D hard to call. V lost 7 bases and J lost 5, with 6 bases in between. CDR3 size: 10 residues. Germline CDR1 MNHNY, CDR2 SVGAGI (reference sequence). CDR3 in amino acids: CASIPDEQYF. CDR3 bases: TGTGCCAGCATCCCGGACGAGCAGTACTTC.

The chain is built from TRBV6-5 and TRBJ1-1; no clear D. The germline V gene encodes CDR1 MNHEY and CDR2 SVGAGI. The CDR3 has 14 amino acids. Trimming stripped 0 bases from V and 3 bases from J, with 8 bases between. The chain's CDR3 is CASSYSRMYTEAFF. The CDR3 nucleotides are TGTGCCAGCAGTTACTCGAGGATGTACACTGAAGCTTTCTTT.

This rearrangement joins TRBV6-4 to TRBJ2-3, with D possibly TRBD2 on 6 matching bases. Germline V gene data show CDR1 as MRHNA and CDR2 as SNTAGT. The CDR3 extends over 15 amino acids. Trimming pared 0 bases from V and 2 bases from J, leaving 9 bases between. As DNA, the CDR3 is TGTGCCAGCAGTGACTCGGCGGGGCCCACAGATACGCAGTATTTT. The encoded protein is CASSDSAGPTDTQYF.

CDR3: CASSQTIAAGGRAEAFF. CDR3 in DNA: TGTGCCAGCAGCCAGACAATAGCGGCGGGAGGTCGTGCTGAAGCTTTCTTT. This rearrangement joins TRBV14 to TRBJ1-1; D remains ambiguous. The CDR3 runs to 17 residues. V lost 3 bases and J 6 bases, leaving 23 bases between the germline ends. Germline lookup yields CDR1 SGHDN and CDR2 FVKESK.

The V gene is TRBV19, the J gene TRBJ1-3, with a tentative D call TRBD1 (6 bases). The germline V gene encodes CDR1 LNHDA and CDR2 SQIVND (reference sequence). The V and J ends lost 9 bases and 0 bases respectively, with 9 bases between them. The CDR3 runs to 13 residues. The chain's CDR3 is CASGQYSGNTIYF. CDR3 bases: TGTGCCAGCGGACAGTACTCTGGAAACACCATATATTTT. Drawing the rest from reference TRBV19 and TRBJ1-3, the complete variable domain is DGGITQSPKYLFRKEGQNVTLSCEQNLNHDAMYWYRQDPGQGLRLIYYSQIVNDFQKGDIAEGYSVSREKKESFPLTVTSAQKNPTAFYLCASGQYSGNTIYFGEGSWLTVV.

This clonotype was picked up a small number of times. The chain combines TRBV7-6 with TRBJ1-1, with a weak D call TRBD1 (5 bases). V was cut by 4 bases and J by 7 bases, with 16 bases left in between. This CDR3 comprises 14 residues. Germline V CDR1 and CDR2: SGHVS, FNYEAQ. CDR3 protein: CASSSSRDWGEAFF. The DNA of the CDR3 is TGTGCCAGCAGCTCATCCAGGGATTGGGGTGAAGCTTTCTTT.

This chain uses TRBV7-9 with TRBJ1-4; a possible D gene is TRBD1 (5 bases). V lost 5 bases, J lost 8 bases, and 18 bases lay in between. The germline CDR1 and CDR2 sequences are SEHNR and FQNEAQ (reference sequence). The CDR3 loop spans 15 amino acids. The CDR3 nucleotides read TGTGCCAGCAGCGGTTGGGCAGGGAGGGAGGAAAAACTGTTTTTT. Translation: CASSGWAGREEKLFF.

The V gene is TRBV6-6, the J gene TRBJ2-1, with 14 bases aligning to TRBD2. Trimming at V came to 2 bases and at J to 6 bases, leaving 9 bases not matched to a gene. The CDR3 has 18 amino acids. Germline CDR1 is MNHNY and CDR2 is SVGAGI (reference sequence). The CDR3: CASSYGGLAGAPGNEQFF. CDR3 nucleotides: TGTGCCAGCAGTTACGGGGGACTAGCGGGGGCCCCTGGCAATGAGCAGTTCTTC.

V gene TRBV6-5 combines with J gene TRBJ2-7; the D gene could be TRBD1 or TRBD2 (6 bases each). This CDR3 comprises 14 residues. Trimming stripped 2 bases from V and 2 bases from J, with 10 bases between. Per the germline V gene, CDR1 is MNHEY and CDR2 is SVGAGI. CDR3 amino acids: CASSYGGQTYEQYF. CDR3 nucleotide sequence: TGTGCCAGCAGTTACGGGGGGCAGACCTACGAGCAGTACTTC.

This clonotype was observed a few times. The genes are TRBV20-1 and TRBJ2-6; D not resolved. The length of the CDR3 is 13 residues. Per germline, CDR1 DFQATT and CDR2 SNEGSKA (reference sequence). V was cut by 5 bases and J by 0 bases, with 5 bases left in between. DNA for the CDR3: TGCAGTGCTTCTGGCTCTGGGGCCAACGTCCTGACTTTC. Protein sequence: CSASGSGANVLTF.

At least ten counts were recorded for this clonotype. The V and J genes are TRBV7-9 and TRBJ1-6; no reliable D call. Germline-derived CDR1 and CDR2 are SEHNR and FQNEAQ (reference sequence). This CDR3 has 14 amino acids. Trimming cost V 2 bases and J 3 bases, with 5 bases left between them. This chain's CDR3 is CASSLQVYNSPLHF. In nucleotides, the CDR3 is TGTGCCAGCAGCTTACAGGTCTATAATTCACCCCTCCACTTT.

This clonotype has a handful of counts. J is TRBJ2-5 and V is TRBV7-2, with a tentative D call TRBD2 (7 bases). V lost 5 bases and J 5 bases, leaving 21 bases between the germline ends. CDR1 and CDR2 (germline): SGHTA, FQGNSA. The CDR3 runs 16 residues. DNA for the CDR3: TGTGCCAGCAGCCCGGAGCCAGCGGGGAGGGGGGAGACCCAGTACTTC. It yields the protein CASSPEPAGRGETQYF.

This chain links TRBV13 with TRBJ2-2; 7 bases line up with TRBD2. CDR3 length: 15 amino acids. Germline CDR1 is PRHDT and CDR2 is FYEKMQ (reference sequence). Trimming cost V 5 bases and J 5 bases; bases outside gene matches: 8. For the CDR3, the DNA is TGTGCCAGCAGCCAAGAGGGGCGGGGGACCGGGGAGCTGTTTTTT. Amino acids: CASSQEGRGTGELFF.

The rearrangement links TRBV2 to TRBJ2-7; D is uncertain. The CDR3 is 13 residues long. Trimming left V 4 bases short and J 5 bases short, with 12 bases between. Germline assignment: CDR1 SNHLY and CDR2 FYNNEI. The CDR3 is CASSVGFADEQYF. The CDR3 DNA reads as TGTGCCAGCAGTGTCGGATTTGCGGACGAGCAGTACTTC. Together with reference TRBV2 and TRBJ2-7, the CDR3 gives the full variable domain: EPEVTQTPSHQVTQMGQEVILRCVPISNHLYFYWYRQILGQKVEFLVSFYNNEISEKSEIFDDQFSVERPDGSNFTLKIRSTKLEDSAMYFCASSVGFADEQYFGPGTRLTVT.